This section outlines one T cell receptor beta chain sequence together with its context. The data stem from a study of blood T cell repertoires in COVID-19. Overall study: Material from acute and convalescent COVID-19 was sourced from the United States, Italy and Spain. In each case, the material was cDNA or gDNA derived from T cells, B-cell-depleted T cells, or PBMCs.

Germline V gives CDR1 LNHDA, CDR2 SQIVND (reference sequence). The CDR3 is 16 amino acids. The V segment lost 6 bases and the J segment 4 bases; nucleotides outside the gene matches: 12. A Seattle source enrolled patients during active infection and followed them longitudinally. In the authors' workflow: Amplification of reference gene primers was used by the study to estimate nucleated cell counts. Profiled with immunoSEQ multiplex PCR; TCRdb holds only in-frame clones, not every one. V and J calls and clone size follow that table, whereas D and trimming were derived from the DNA. Among some 170,000 clones listed, 80% to 90% were seen once.

The receptor was isolated from a woman between 65 and 79 years old with COVID-19, enrolled during active disease. Sequencing was performed on peripheral blood. This chain links TRBV19 with TRBJ1-2; 9 bases are shared with TRBD1. In DNA form, the CDR3 reads TGTGCCAGTAGCCGACCTAGGACAGGGGAGCTCTATGGCTACACCTTC. Translated: CASSRPRTGELYGYTF. Full variable domain (rest looked up from reference TRBV19 and TRBJ1-2): DGGITQSPKYLFRKEGQNVTLSCEQNLNHDAMYWYRQDPGQGLRLIYYSQIVNDFQKGDIAEGYSVSREKKESFPLTVTSAQKNPTAFYLCASSRPRTGELYGYTFGSGTRLTVV.